Listed here are 10 T cell receptor beta chains from one sample, sequenced in a study of T-cell reconstitution after alpha-beta-depleted transplantation in children. During its preparation, the TCRbeta library received unique molecular identifiers. TCRdb reprocessed the PCR reads via MiXCR and lists one record per CDR3 protein. The sample includes about 610,000 distinct CDR3 sequences, 10% seen only once; the top ten take 4%. Sequencing used PBMCs from the stem cell graft donor, obtained from the stem cell graft. Receptor source: a human donor who donated a stem cell graft to a child with acute myeloid leukemia.

The chain combines TRBV2 with TRBJ2-3; 9 bases line up with TRBD2. The CDR3 has 18 residues. Germline values: CDR1 SNHLY, CDR2 FYNNEI. The J segment lost 0 bases and the V segment lost 10 bases, leaving 17 bases of the junction unmatched. CDR3 region: CAICFRLAGTSSTDTQYF. For the CDR3, the DNA is TGTGCCATCTGTTTTCGTCTAGCGGGAACCTCTAGCACAGATACGCAGTATTTT.

This clonotype came up a few times. The rearrangement links TRBV30 to TRBJ1-1; D unresolved. V gave up 3 bases and J gave up 2 bases, with 7 bases separating them. In germline, CDR1 is GTSNPN, CDR2 SVGIG (reference sequence). CDR3 length: 12 amino acids. DNA for the CDR3: TGTGCCTGGAGCGGCATCAACACTGAAGCTTTCTTT. Its translation is CAWSGINTEAFF.

The V and J genes are TRBV6-5 and TRBJ2-1; maybe TRBD2 (6 bases). Germline V gene data show CDR1 as MNHEY and CDR2 as SVGAGI. The CDR3 spans 16 residues. V gave up 2 bases and J gave up 6 bases, with 17 bases separating them. CDR3 bases: TGTGCCAGCAGTTACACCCGGTCCGCGGGGTCCAATGAGCAGTTCTTC. Its translation is CASSYTRSAGSNEQFF.

The rearrangement joins TRBV28 to TRBJ1-1, with D possibly being TRBD1 (6 bases). Trimming shortened V by 3 bases and J by 5 bases, and 13 bases separated the two germline ends. Germline V lookup: CDR1 MDHEN, CDR2 SYDVKM. The CDR3 consists of 14 residues. The CDR3 loop reads CASSFSGARTEAFF. The DNA of the CDR3 is TGTGCCAGCAGTTTCTCGGGGGCGCGGACTGAAGCTTTCTTT.

There are a few counts of this clonotype. In DNA form, the CDR3 reads TGTGCCAGCAGTCCATCCTCCGGGGCCCGGGCCTCCTACGAGCAGTACTTC. Translating gives CASSPSSGARASYEQYF. The V call is TRBV6-1, the J call TRBJ2-7, with D perhaps given as TRBD1 or TRBD2 (5 bases each). CDR1 and CDR2 (germline): MNHNS, SASEGT. V lost 5 bases to trimming and J lost 0 bases, with 20 bases between them. CDR3 length: 17 residues.

There are many counts of this clonotype. The chain recombines TRBV6-5 with TRBJ2-1; 7 bases agree with TRBD1. The CDR3 totals 15 residues. Per the germline V gene, CDR1 is MNHEY and CDR2 is SVGAGI. The junction had 13 bases not matched to a gene; V was cut back by 7 bases and J by 7 bases. The CDR3 reads CASTEPLHRGNEQFF. CDR3 DNA: TGTGCCAGCACCGAACCCCTCCACAGGGGAAATGAGCAGTTCTTC.

This clonotype appeared a few times. The rearrangement uses TRBV24-1 and TRBJ1-1; D gene ambiguous. With 2 bases removed from V and 12 bases from J, the gap between germline ends came to 12 bases. Germline CDR1 and CDR2: KGHDR and SFDVKD. This CDR3 has 12 amino acids. This CDR3 is CATSDWTGLTFF. CDR3 bases: TGTGCCACCAGTGATTGGACTGGGTTAACTTTCTTT.

The chain employs TRBV29-1 and TRBJ2-2, with 8 bases identical to TRBD1. Per germline, CDR1 SQVTM and CDR2 ANQGSEA. The ends lost 5 bases at V and 2 bases at J; junction bases unmatched: 10. The CDR3 is 16 amino acids. The CDR3 nucleotides read TGCAGCGTTTCGACCGGGACAGGTATCAACACCGGGGAGCTGTTTTTT. It specifies CSVSTGTGINTGELFF.

As regards this clonotype: Being one base from a much bigger clone, this may be a read error. The rearrangement links TRBV29-1 to TRBJ1-1; no reliable D call. The V end was cut by 3 bases, the J end by 1 base, with 6 bases between. The CDR3 length is 12 residues. Germline CDR1 reads SQVTM; CDR2 reads ANQGSEA. This CDR3 is CSVDGQNTEAFF. The DNA for the CDR3 is TGCAGCGTTGATGGTCAGAACACTGAAGCTTTCTTT.

This clonotype was seen a handful of times. V gene TRBV12-3 or TRBV12-4 combines with J gene TRBJ2-7, with 14 positions matching TRBD2. This CDR3 has 16 residues. V lost 6 bases to trimming and J lost 2 bases; unmatched junction nucleotides: 6. The CDR3 DNA sequence: TGTGCCAGCAGGGCGAGGACTAGCGGGGGGACCTACGAGCAGTACTTC. Its protein is CASRARTSGGTYEQYF.